Listed below are T cell receptor beta chains from one sample, sequenced in a study of regulatory T cells in long-lasting Graves disease. MiXCR, applied by TCRdb to the multiplex PCR reads, yields one record per CDR3 protein. The sample lists about 450,000 distinct CDR3 sequences, 12% to 15% seen once, with approximately 15% in the top ten. The same sample was also used in a study of T cells in Graves' hyperthyroidism and ophthalmopathy.

Sequencing used peripheral blood mononuclear cells (PBMCs), obtained at new diagnosis, from a patient treated with antithyroid drugs. The receptors here all came from a woman in her fifties or sixties with Graves disease. Each CDR3 is given with its conserved first and last residue. A D gene is named only where the DNA matches it firmly. The size of a clone is reported for some rows only, either as once, few or many, or as a class for expanded clones.

. | TRBJ2-7 | TRBV5-1 | . | CASSLGGPEIQGYEQYF | TGCGCCAGCAGCTTGGGGGGTCCTGAAATACAGGGCTACGAGCAGTACTTC
many | TRBJ1-4 | TRBV6-5 | TRBD1 | CASSYSGQGFEKLFF | TGTGCCAGCAGTTACTCGGGACAGGGATTTGAAAAACTGTTTTTT
many | TRBJ2-1 | TRBV28 | . | CASSHGDNEQFF | TGTGCCAGCAGCCATGGGGACAATGAGCAGTTCTTC
. | TRBJ2-5 | TRBV7-2 | TRBD2 | CASSSYTSGQETQYF | TGTGCCAGCAGCTCGTACACTAGCGGTCAAGAGACCCAGTACTTC
. | TRBJ2-2 | TRBV28 | . | CASRRRGSGTGELFF | TGTGCCAGCAGACGCAGAGGGTCGGGGACCGGGGAGCTGTTTTTT
many | TRBJ2-2 | TRBV7-8 | TRBD2 | CASSLGAGGRTGELFF | TGTGCCAGCAGCTTAGGGGCGGGAGGCCGCACCGGGGAGCTGTTTTTT
many | TRBJ2-1 | TRBV5-1 | TRBD2 | CASSPSGLHNEQFF | TGCGCCAGCAGCCCCTCGGGACTACACAATGAGCAGTTCTTC
many | TRBJ2-7 | TRBV10-3 | TRBD2 | CAISGLAGGLSSYEQYF | TGTGCCATCAGTGGTCTAGCGGGAGGCCTTAGCTCCTACGAGCAGTACTTC
many | TRBJ2-1 | TRBV5-6 | TRBD2 | CASSLMKLAGGNEQFF | TGTGCCAGCAGCTTAATGAAACTAGCGGGAGGAAATGAGCAGTTCTTC
. | TRBJ2-1 | TRBV19 | . | CANKQLPLASHSYNEQFF | TGTGCCAACAAACAGCTCCCACTAGCCTCTCACTCCTACAATGAGCAGTTCTTC
. | TRBJ1-1 | TRBV5-4 | . | CASSLKQGEAFF | TGTGCCAGCAGCTTGAAGCAGGGGGAAGCTTTCTTT
few | TRBJ2-2 | TRBV11-2 | TRBD1 | CASSLDLSPGGFGELFF | TGTGCCAGCAGCTTAGATCTTTCTCCAGGGGGCTTCGGGGAGCTGTTTTTT
many | TRBJ2-1 | TRBV28 | . | CASSSGQDNEQFF | TGTGCCAGCAGCTCGGGACAAGACAATGAGCAGTTCTTC
few | TRBJ2-1 | TRBV3-1 | . | CASSFLAAEQFF | TGTGCCAGCAGCTTTTTGGCGGCTGAGCAGTTCTTC
. | TRBJ1-5 | TRBV28 | . | CASSIGQQVYQPQHF | TGTGCCAGCAGTATTGGACAGCAAGTATATCAGCCCCAGCATTTT
few | TRBJ2-5 | TRBV5-1 | TRBD1 | CASSLAISSDREIQETQYF | TGCGCCAGCAGCTTGGCCATTTCCTCAGACAGGGAAATTCAAGAGACCCAGTACTTC
many | TRBJ1-1 | TRBV6-1 | TRBD1 | CATHTGGMNTEAFF | TGTGCCACACACACAGGGGGCATGAACACTGAAGCTTTCTTT
many | TRBJ2-7 | TRBV9 | . | CASSVGTASYEQYF | TGTGCCAGCAGCGTAGGAACAGCCTCCTACGAGCAGTACTTC
. | TRBJ2-1 | TRBV6-1 | . | CASILQQGYEQFF | TGTGCCAGCATCCTCCAACAGGGTTATGAGCAGTTCTTC
. | TRBJ2-1 | TRBV30 | . | CAWSVFGRIYNEQFF | TGTGCCTGGAGTGTATTTGGGAGGATCTACAATGAGCAGTTCTTC
many | TRBJ2-7 | TRBV20-1 | TRBD2 | CSARGRAAYEQYF | TGCAGTGCTAGGGGGAGGGCCGCCTACGAGCAGTACTTC
few | TRBJ2-1 | TRBV10-3 | TRBD1 | CATSRGQEHNEQFF | TGTGCCACCAGTCGGGGACAGGAACACAATGAGCAGTTCTTC
. | TRBJ2-4 | TRBV5-1 | TRBD2 | CASSLLSLAGGSAKNIQYF | TGCGCCAGCAGCTTATTAAGTCTAGCGGGAGGGTCGGCCAAAAACATTCAGTACTTC
few | TRBJ2-1 | TRBV5-1 | TRBD2 | CASSLDGGVSTSGIYNEQFF | TGCGCCAGCAGCTTGGATGGCGGGGTTTCCACTAGCGGGATCTACAATGAGCAGTTCTTC
many | TRBJ2-7 | TRBV2 | . | CAITLDRNYEQYF | TGTGCCATTACATTGGACCGAAACTACGAGCAGTACTTC
many | TRBJ2-7 | TRBV3-1 | TRBD2 | CASSQERPGLAGTSYEQYF | TGTGCCAGCAGCCAAGAAAGACCGGGACTAGCGGGAACTTCCTACGAGCAGTACTTC
. | TRBJ2-3 | TRBV9 | TRBD2 | CASSPRAGGLPDTQYF | TGTGCCAGCAGCCCCAGGGCGGGAGGATTGCCAGATACGCAGTATTTT
few | TRBJ2-7 | TRBV20-1 | . | CSAEQGNEQYF | TGCAGTGCTGAACAGGGAAACGAGCAGTACTTC
. | TRBJ1-4 | TRBV5-6 | TRBD1 | CASIPYGQEGEKLFF | TGTGCCAGCATCCCCTACGGACAGGAAGGTGAAAAACTGTTTTTT
. | TRBJ2-2 | TRBV2 | . | CASTSGSVFPGELFF | TGTGCCAGCACCTCCGGGAGTGTGTTTCCCGGGGAGCTGTTTTTT
few | TRBJ1-2 | TRBV6-1 | . | CASTPRRENYGYTF | TGTGCCAGCACCCCTCGGCGGGAGAATTATGGCTACACCTTC
many | TRBJ2-1 | TRBV20-1 | . | CSAAGEVSYNEQFF | TGCAGTGCCGCAGGGGAGGTCTCCTACAATGAGCAGTTCTTC
many | TRBJ2-2 | TRBV12-5 | TRBD2 | CASADGLAGVTGELFF | TGTGCTAGTGCCGATGGACTAGCGGGAGTCACCGGGGAGCTGTTTTTT
many | TRBJ1-6 | TRBV18 | . | CASSPGEPQLNSPLHF | TGTGCCAGCTCACCAGGGGAGCCTCAACTTAATTCACCCCTCCACTTT
many | TRBJ2-7 | TRBV9 | . | CASSRVPVLSYEQYF | TGTGCCAGCAGTCGAGTCCCGGTTCTCTCCTACGAGCAGTACTTC
few | TRBJ2-7 | TRBV16 | TRBD2 | CASSHRKGLASYLGPYEQYF | TGTGCCAGCAGCCATCGGAAAGGACTAGCCAGCTATCTGGGCCCCTACGAGCAGTACTTC
many | TRBJ1-1 | TRBV3-1 | TRBD1 | CASSRTGQGAKTEAFF | TGTGCCAGCAGCCGAACGGGACAGGGGGCTAAAACTGAAGCTTTCTTT
. | TRBJ2-1 | TRBV7-9 | . | CASSTGLVGGHEQFF | TGTGCCAGCAGCACGGGACTTGTTGGAGGCCATGAGCAGTTCTTC
many | TRBJ2-2 | TRBV6-1 | TRBD1 | CASNEQGYSGELFF | TGTGCCAGCAATGAACAGGGGTACAGTGGGGAGCTGTTTTTT
many | TRBJ2-7 | TRBV20-1 | TRBD2 | CRTRTGTTIYEQYF | TGCAGAACTAGAACCGGGACTACGATCTACGAGCAGTACTTC
. | TRBJ2-1 | TRBV4-1 | TRBD2 | CASSQLGTSGKFEQFF | TGCGCCAGCAGCCAACTAGGGACTAGCGGGAAATTTGAGCAGTTCTTC
few | TRBJ1-1 | TRBV18 | . | CASSELQITEYLALNTEAFF | TGTGCCAGCTCCGAACTACAGATTACAGAATACCTTGCCCTCAACACTGAAGCTTTCTTT
few | TRBJ1-1 | TRBV20-1 | . | CSASTEAFF | TGCAGTGCCAGCACTGAAGCTTTCTTT
many | TRBJ1-5 | TRBV6-1 | . | CASSVAAYSNQPQHF | TGTGCCAGCAGCGTAGCGGCTTATAGCAATCAGCCCCAGCATTTT
. | TRBJ1-3 | TRBV29-1 | . | CSVGGENSGNTIYF | TGCAGCGTTGGTGGTGAGAACTCTGGAAACACCATATATTTT
many | TRBJ2-7 | TRBV27 | TRBD2 | CASRPSGTYEQYF | TGTGCCAGCCGCCCTAGCGGGACGTACGAGCAGTACTTC
. | TRBJ2-5 | TRBV6-1 | TRBD2 | CASSPGTSGRTETQYF | TGTGCCAGCAGCCCCGGGACTAGCGGGAGGACAGAGACCCAGTACTTC
. | TRBJ2-5 | TRBV10-3 | TRBD1 | CAISETGGSRQETQYF | TGTGCCATCAGTGAGACAGGGGGAAGTAGGCAAGAGACCCAGTACTTC
many | TRBJ2-1 | TRBV5-1 | . | CASSLGRTYNEQFF | TGCGCCAGCAGCTTGGGCCGAACCTACAATGAGCAGTTCTTC
many | TRBJ2-5 | TRBV7-9 | . | CASSLAGAETQYF | TGTGCCAGCAGCTTAGCAGGAGCCGAGACCCAGTACTTC
many | TRBJ2-1 | TRBV5-4 | TRBD2 | CASSFDSGRINEQFF | TGTGCCAGCAGCTTTGATAGCGGGAGGATAAATGAGCAGTTCTTC
. | TRBJ2-1 | TRBV4-2 | TRBD2 | CASSQRTSGSYNEQFF | TGTGCCAGCAGCCAGAGGACTAGCGGTTCCTACAATGAGCAGTTCTTC